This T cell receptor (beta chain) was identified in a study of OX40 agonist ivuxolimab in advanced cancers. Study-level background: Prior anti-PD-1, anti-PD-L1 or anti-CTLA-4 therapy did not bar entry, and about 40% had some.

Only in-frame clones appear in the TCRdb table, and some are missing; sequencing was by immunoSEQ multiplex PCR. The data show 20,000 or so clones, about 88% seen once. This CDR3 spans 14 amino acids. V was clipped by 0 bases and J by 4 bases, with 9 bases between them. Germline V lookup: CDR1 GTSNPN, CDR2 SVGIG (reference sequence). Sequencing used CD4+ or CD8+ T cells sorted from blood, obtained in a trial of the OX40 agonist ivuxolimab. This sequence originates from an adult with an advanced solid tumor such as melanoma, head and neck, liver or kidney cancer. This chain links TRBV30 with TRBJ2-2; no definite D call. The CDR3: CAWSVLYGTGELFF. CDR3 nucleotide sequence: TGTGCCTGGAGTGTACTTTATGGCACCGGGGAGCTGTTTTTT.